This TCR beta chain was captured by sequencing in a study of shared clonotypes between healthy human individuals. Here immunoSEQ multiplex PCR was the method, and the copy in TCRdb shows in-frame clones only, minus some. The profile covers around 1.9 million clones, with 80% to 95% appearing a single time and 1.5% to 2% taken by the ten largest. CD45RO-negative, CCR7-selected cells formed the naive CD8 fraction, which excluded terminally differentiated effector memory CD45RA+ cells. The CDR3 loop spans 12 amino acids. Germline-derived CDR1 and CDR2 are PRHDT and FYEKMQ (reference sequence). V lost 5 bases and J lost 6; bases outside the gene matches: 3.

The TCR comes from a man between 18 and 35 years old in good health. Some clones in this sample may be carry-over from other donors' samples. The material sequenced was naive CD8+ T cells from PBMCs. The rearrangement joins TRBV13 to TRBJ2-7; TRBD1 matches 8 bases. The CDR3 DNA reads TGTGCCAGCAGCATCAGGGGGCTCGAGCAGTACTTC. Its translation: CASSIRGLEQYF. Variable domain in full (rest from reference TRBV13 and TRBJ2-7): AAGVIQSPRHLIKEKRETATLKCYPIPRHDTVYWYQQGPGQDPQFLISFYEKMQSDKGSIPDRFSAQQFSDYHSELNMSSLELGDSALYFCASSIRGLEQYFGPGTRLTVT.